This T cell receptor beta chain was captured by sequencing in a study of blood T cell repertoires in COVID-19. On the study more broadly: From the United States, Italy and Spain came samples of acute and convalescent COVID-19.

Germline V gene sequence: CDR1 SNHLY, CDR2 FYNNEI. J gave up 10 bases and V 6 bases, and 9 bases lay outside the gene matches. CDR3 length equals 14 residues. This clone was seen only once. TCRdb keeps only in-frame clones here, not all; method: immunoSEQ multiplex PCR. The sample lists fewer than 250,000 clones, 70% to 90% occurring once. V usage is TRBV2 and J usage is TRBJ1-6; 7 nucleotides line up with TRBD1. The specimen sequenced was peripheral blood. This clonotype originated in a woman aged 80 or over with acute or convalescent COVID-19. As DNA, the CDR3 is TGTGCCAGCAGCGTGGACAGGTTCGACTCACCCCTCCACTTT. Its translation: CASSVDRFDSPLHF.